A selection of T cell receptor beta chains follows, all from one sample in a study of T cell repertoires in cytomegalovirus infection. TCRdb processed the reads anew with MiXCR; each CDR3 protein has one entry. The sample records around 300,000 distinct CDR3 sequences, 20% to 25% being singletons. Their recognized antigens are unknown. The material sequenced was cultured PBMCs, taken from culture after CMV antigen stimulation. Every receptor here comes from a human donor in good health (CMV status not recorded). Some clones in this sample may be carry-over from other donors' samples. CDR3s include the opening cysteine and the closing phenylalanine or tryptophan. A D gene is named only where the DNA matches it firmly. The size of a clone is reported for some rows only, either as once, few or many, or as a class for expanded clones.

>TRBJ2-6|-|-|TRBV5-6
TGTGCCAGCAGCCTCAGGAGCATTTCTGGGGCCAACGTCCTGACTTTC
CASSLRSISGANVLTF
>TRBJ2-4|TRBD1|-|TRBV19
TGTGCCAGTAGCACCGGGACAGGGCTTAGGATGGAGTACTTC
CASSTGTGLRMEYF
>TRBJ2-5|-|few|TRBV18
TGTGCCAGCTCACCACGCCGACAGCAAGAGACCCAGTACTTC
CASSPRRQQETQYF
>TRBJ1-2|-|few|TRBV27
TGTGCCAGCAGTAGGGTCAGGGCGGCTGGCTACACCTTC
CASSRVRAAGYTF
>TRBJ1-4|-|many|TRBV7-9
TGTGCCAGCAGCTTCCTCGGACAGCTGAATGAAAAACTGTTTTTT
CASSFLGQLNEKLFF
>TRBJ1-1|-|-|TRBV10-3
TGTGCCATCAGTGAAGAACCGGGGCGCAAGGATGAAGCTTTCTTT
CAISEEPGRKDEAFF
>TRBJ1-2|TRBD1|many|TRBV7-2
TGTGCCAGCAGCTTAGTAAACAGGGGAACCTATGGCTACACCTTC
CASSLVNRGTYGYTF
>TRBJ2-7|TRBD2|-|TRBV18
TGTGCCAGCTCGCCCGGGACTAGCGGACCCTACGAGCAGTACTTC
CASSPGTSGPYEQYF
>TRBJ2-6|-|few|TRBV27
TGTGCCAGCAAACGATCCGGGGCCAACGTCCTGACTTTC
CASKRSGANVLTF
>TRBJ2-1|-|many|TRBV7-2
TGTGCCAGCAGCTCCTTGGACATTCTCTACAATGAGCAGTTCTTC
CASSSLDILYNEQFF
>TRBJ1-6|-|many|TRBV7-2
TGTGCCAGCAGCCCGCAGGGGAATTCACCCCTCCACTTT
CASSPQGNSPLHF
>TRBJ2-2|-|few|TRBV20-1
TGCAGTGCTAGAGATCCCCTCTTAGGGGAGCTGTTTTTT
CSARDPLLGELFF
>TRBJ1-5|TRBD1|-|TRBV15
TGTGCCACCAGCAAAACCGGGACAGGGTTTCAGCCCCAGCATTTT
CATSKTGTGFQPQHF
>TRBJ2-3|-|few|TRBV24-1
TGTGCCACCAGTGATTTGCCAGGGGCTACAGATACGCAGTATTTT
CATSDLPGATDTQYF
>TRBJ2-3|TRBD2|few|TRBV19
TGTGCCAGTAGTCGATTCCCTAGCGGAGACATCACAGATACGCAGTATTTT
CASSRFPSGDITDTQYF
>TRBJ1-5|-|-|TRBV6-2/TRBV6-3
TGTGCCAGCAGTTACTCGTGGGGGCGCAGCAATCAGCCCCAGCATTTT
CASSYSWGRSNQPQHF
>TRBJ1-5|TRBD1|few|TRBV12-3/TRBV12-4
TGTGCCAGCAGTAGACAGGGGGCAAGGCAGCCCCAGCATTTT
CASSRQGARQPQHF
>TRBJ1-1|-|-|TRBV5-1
TGCGCCAGCAGCTTTAATACAGCGAACACTGAAGCTTTCTTT
CASSFNTANTEAFF
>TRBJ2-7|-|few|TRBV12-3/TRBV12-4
TGTGCCAGCAGTTTTGTGATATCTAGGGACGAGCAGTACTTC
CASSFVISRDEQYF
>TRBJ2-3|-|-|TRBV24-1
TGTGCCACCAGTGATTTGGCAGATACGCAGTATTTT
CATSDLADTQYF
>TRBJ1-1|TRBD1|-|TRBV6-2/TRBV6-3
TGTGCCAGCAGTTCGGAGGACAGGGGGCGTACTGAAGCTTTCTTT
CASSSEDRGRTEAFF
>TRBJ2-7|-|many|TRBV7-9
TGTGCCAGCAGCCCGCCCGTTGAAACCTCCTACGAGCAGTACTTC
CASSPPVETSYEQYF
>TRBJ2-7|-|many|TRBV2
TGTGCCAGCACCCAGCAAAGGTCCATCTCCTACGAGCAGTACTTC
CASTQQRSISYEQYF
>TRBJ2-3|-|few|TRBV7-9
TGTGCCAGCAGCAGCCCGAAGGAGGGACCAGATACGCAGTATTTT
CASSSPKEGPDTQYF
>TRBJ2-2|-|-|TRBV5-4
TGTGCCAGCAGCTGGGAATTGAACACCGGGGAGCTGTTTTTT
CASSWELNTGELFF
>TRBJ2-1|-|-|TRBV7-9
TGTGCCAGCAGCCCGCGCAGGGGGGATTCCTACAATGAGCAGTTCTTC
CASSPRRGDSYNEQFF
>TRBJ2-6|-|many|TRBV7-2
TGTGCCAGCAGCTTTTTCTCTGGGGCCAACGTCCTGACTTTC
CASSFFSGANVLTF
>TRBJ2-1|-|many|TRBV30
TGTGCCTGGAGCCTTTTAGGCAATGAGCAGTTCTTC
CAWSLLGNEQFF
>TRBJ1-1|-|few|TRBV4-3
TGCGCCAGCAGCCAAGATTCGACAGGTTGGGCTATGAACACTGAAGCTTTCTTT
CASSQDSTGWAMNTEAFF
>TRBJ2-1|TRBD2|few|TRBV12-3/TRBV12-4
TGTGCCAGCAGGGGACTAGCGGGATTCCACAATGAGCAGTTCTTC
CASRGLAGFHNEQFF
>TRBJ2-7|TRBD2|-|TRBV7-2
TGTGCCAGCAGGGAGGGAGCGGGAGCAAGAGAGCAGTACTTC
CASREGAGAREQYF
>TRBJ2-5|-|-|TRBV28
TGTGCCAGCAGCCCTTGGGGGAACCAAGAGACCCAGTACTTC
CASSPWGNQETQYF
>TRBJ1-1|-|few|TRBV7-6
TGTGCCAGCAGCTTATCTTCCGCTGAAGCTTTCTTT
CASSLSSAEAFF
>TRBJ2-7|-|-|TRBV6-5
TGTGCCAGCAGTTCCGGGTCAGGTACCTACGAGCAGTACTTC
CASSSGSGTYEQYF
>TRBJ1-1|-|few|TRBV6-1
TGTGCCAGCAGTTCGCTAACCAGGACCATGAACACTGAAGCTTTCTTT
CASSSLTRTMNTEAFF
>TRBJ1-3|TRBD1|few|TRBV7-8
TGTGCCAGCAGCCCCAAGACAGGGGGAAACACCATATATTTT
CASSPKTGGNTIYF
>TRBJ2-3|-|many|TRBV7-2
TGTGCCAGCAGCTTCGGACAGACAACAGATACGCAGTATTTT
CASSFGQTTDTQYF
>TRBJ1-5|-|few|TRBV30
TGTGCCTGGAGTATAGTAGCAGGGGAGCAGCCCCAGCATTTT
CAWSIVAGEQPQHF
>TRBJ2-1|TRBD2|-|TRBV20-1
TGCAGTGCCGAGGAGATTAACCTAGCGGGAACTAGAGCGGCTGAGCAGTTCTTC
CSAEEINLAGTRAAEQFF
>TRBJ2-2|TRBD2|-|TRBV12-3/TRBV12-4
TGTGCCAGCAGGAGACCTCTAGCGGCGGACACCGGGGAGCTGTTTTTT
CASRRPLAADTGELFF
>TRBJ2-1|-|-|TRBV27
TGTGCCAGTCAAAGAGGGGGTTCCCACTACAATGAGCAGTTCTTC
CASQRGGSHYNEQFF
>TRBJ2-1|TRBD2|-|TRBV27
TGTGCCAGCAGTTGGGGACTAGGCAATGAGCAGTTCTTC
CASSWGLGNEQFF
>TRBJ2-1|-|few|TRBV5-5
TGTGCCAGCAGCTTGGCCACGTTCTACAATGAGCAGTTCTTC
CASSLATFYNEQFF
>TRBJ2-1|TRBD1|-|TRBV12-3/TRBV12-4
TGTGCCAGCATCTCTCAGGGGGCGAGGAAGTTCTTC
CASISQGARKFF